This entry lists 9 T cell receptor beta chains sequenced from one sample in a study of TIL therapy for anti-PD-1-resistant metastatic lung cancer. This sample's time point: pre-treatment sample, taken before nivolumab and TIL therapy. This was the immunoSEQ v3 assay. Assay used: immunoSEQ multiplex PCR; TCRdb lists only in-frame clones, some missing. The table has tens of thousands of clones, roughly 69% seen once. The sequences come from blood, collected at baseline. The receptors stem from a person aged 25 to 85 with non-small cell lung cancer.

Written as DNA, the CDR3 is TGTGCCAGCTCACCCTCTCACTTGGACAGAACCTACGAGCAGTACTTC. Its protein product is CASSPSHLDRTYEQYF. V usage is TRBV18 and J usage is TRBJ2-7; D is possibly TRBD1 (6 bases). This CDR3 is built from 16 residues. Germline CDR1 and CDR2: KGHSH and LQKENI. V was clipped by 3 bases and J by 2 bases, with 17 bases between them.

This clone was seen only once. The chain couples TRBV18 to TRBJ1-1; no firm D call. Per germline, CDR1 KGHSH and CDR2 LQKENI. The CDR3 consists of 12 residues. The V gene lost 2 bases and the J gene lost 4 bases, with 5 bases spanning the gap. The CDR3 reads CASSPIGTEAFF. The CDR3 DNA reads as TGTGCCAGCTCACCAATCGGCACTGAAGCTTTCTTT.

The V call is TRBV6-1, the J call TRBJ2-7, with D tentatively TRBD1 (6 bases). The CDR3 contains 14 residues. V lost 6 bases and J 1 base, leaving 13 bases between the germline ends. CDR1 and CDR2 from the germline V gene are MNHNS and SASEGT. CDR3 sequence: CASSLNRESYEQYF. The CDR3 DNA is TGTGCCAGCAGCCTCAACAGGGAATCCTACGAGCAGTACTTC.

The genes are TRBV6-5 and TRBJ2-3; TRBD2 aligns across 12 bases. Per the germline V gene, CDR1 is MNHEY and CDR2 is SVGAGI. Trimming cost V 0 bases and J 6 bases; bases outside gene matches: 4. The CDR3 sequence is 16 residues long. The CDR3 DNA reads as TGTGCCAGCAGTTACTCCGGACTAGCGGGAACCGATACGCAGTATTTT. Its translation: CASSYSGLAGTDTQYF.

This clone was observed a few times. The chain carries TRBV11-2 and TRBJ1-2; D is unclear. Germline V gene sequence: CDR1 SGHAT, CDR2 FQNNGV. With 4 bases removed from V and 4 bases from J, the gap between germline ends came to 10 bases. The CDR3 has 13 amino acids. The CDR3 spells CASSSGPTYGYTF. Here the CDR3 DNA reads TGTGCCAGCAGCTCCGGACCGACCTATGGCTACACCTTC.

This clone was seen a few times. The CDR3, as DNA: TGTGCCAGCAGTGAAGGAAGGTATAGCAATCAGCCCCAGCATTTT. Encoded protein: CASSEGRYSNQPQHF. V and J are TRBV2 and TRBJ1-5; no firm D call. Germline values: CDR1 SNHLY, CDR2 FYNNEI. Trimming removed 1 base at V and 0 bases at J, with 7 bases between. This CDR3 is 15 amino acids long.

The chain combines TRBV6-5 with TRBJ2-2; 10 bases agree with TRBD1. Germline-derived CDR1 and CDR2 are MNHEY and SVGAGI. The V segment lost 5 bases and the J segment 7 bases; nucleotides outside the gene matches: 7. The length of the CDR3 is 15 residues. The CDR3 loop is CASSHDRGPSGELFF. Here the CDR3 DNA reads TGTGCCAGCAGTCACGACAGGGGGCCTAGCGGGGAGCTGTTTTTT.

The chain joins TRBV13 to TRBJ1-4; no reliable D call. This CDR3 has 14 residues. V was pared by 0 bases and J by 4 bases, with 6 bases between. In germline, CDR1 is PRHDT, CDR2 FYEKMQ (reference sequence). The CDR3 protein is CASSLGQNNEKLFF. For the CDR3, the DNA is TGTGCCAGCAGCTTAGGACAGAATAATGAAAAACTGTTTTTT.

The J gene is TRBJ1-1, the V gene TRBV5-1; D unresolved. Germline V gene lookup returns CDR1 SGHRS and CDR2 YFSETQ. CDR3 length equals 13 residues. Trimming removed 4 bases at V and 5 bases at J, with 12 bases between. The CDR3 DNA is TGCGCCAGCAGCCCGGGAGGACCAACTGAAGCTTTCTTT. It translates to CASSPGGPTEAFF.